This T cell receptor (beta chain) was recovered during a study of spatial heterogeneity in lung cancer. The CDR3 consists of 15 residues. V lost 4 bases, J lost 4 bases, and 5 bases stayed unmatched. Germline V lookup: CDR1 LGHDT, CDR2 YNNKEL (reference sequence). Via MiXCR, TCRdb re-called the 5' RACE reads, giving one row per CDR3 protein. The table has some 100,000 distinct CDR3 sequences, 10% to 15% seen once. Time point defined: sample taken at primary tumor resection. Unsorted whole RNA of tumor, nontumor lung or frozen PBMC was sequenced. There are many counts of this clonotype. The TCR originated in a male donor with early-stage non-small cell lung cancer. The sequenced sample was PBMCs, obtained at surgery. The chain links TRBV3-1 to TRBJ2-3; 10 bases are shared with TRBD2. Here the CDR3 DNA reads TGTGCCAGCAGCCCCCCGACTAGCGGGCCAGATACGCAGTATTTT. It codes for CASSPPTSGPDTQYF.